These 10 T cell receptor beta chains originate from one sample sequenced in a study of T-cell memory formation after mild COVID-19. MiXCR, applied by TCRdb to the 5' RACE reads, yields one record per CDR3 protein. The sample holds nearly 350,000 distinct CDR3 sequences, under 15% seen once. Source material: PBMCs or a T cell subset sorted from them (not recorded which). The receptor source for this set is a man between 18 and 35 years old who had mild COVID-19 (a few samples of this study predate the infection). Cell type and time point are not known.

A few counts support this clonotype. The chain joins TRBV5-1 to TRBJ2-5; 8 bases are a match to TRBD2. Per the germline V gene, CDR1 is SGHRS and CDR2 is YFSETQ. This CDR3 comprises 17 residues. V gave up 4 bases and J gave up 5 bases; unmatched junction bases: 16. The CDR3 bases are TGCGCCAGCAGCCGACCGGGCCTTGCGGGAGGTGGGGAGACCCAGTACTTC. It encodes CASSRPGLAGGGETQYF.

This chain connects TRBV4-3 to TRBJ1-1, with D perhaps TRBD1 (6 bases). Germline V CDR1 and CDR2: LGHNA, YSLEER. Deletions cut 4 bases from V and 5 bases from J, with 14 bases between. CDR3 length equals 14 residues. CDR3 DNA sequence: TGCGCCAGCAGCCCGACTACAGGGAGAACTGAAGCTTTCTTT. This gives the protein CASSPTTGRTEAFF.

The chain is built from TRBV5-8 and TRBJ1-1; 8 bases match TRBD1. Germline V gene sequence: CDR1 SGHTS, CDR2 YDEGEE. The CDR3 spans 17 residues. J lost 3 bases, V lost 3 bases, and 13 bases had no gene match. The CDR3 spells CASSYGPGTGLDTEAFF. CDR3 nucleotide sequence: TGTGCCAGCAGCTATGGTCCCGGGACAGGTTTGGACACTGAAGCTTTCTTT.

The chain has TRBV29-1 and TRBJ2-5; TRBD2 is a possible D gene (5 bases). Germline-derived CDR1 and CDR2 are SQVTM and ANQGSEA. The CDR3 totals 13 residues. V lost 7 bases, J lost 0 bases, and 12 bases lay in between. The CDR3 loop reads CSAPVDYQETQYF. CDR3 nucleotides: TGCAGCGCCCCCGTGGACTACCAAGAGACCCAGTACTTC.

This clonotype was counted ten times or more. The chain links TRBV20-1 to TRBJ2-3, with D unresolved. The V end lost 4 bases, the J end lost 2 bases, and 13 bases lay between the germline ends. The germline gives CDR1 DFQATT, CDR2 SNEGSKA (reference sequence). The CDR3 extends over 14 amino acids. CDR3 DNA sequence: TGCAGTGCTATTCCGCCGAGCTTCACAGATACGCAGTATTTT. Translating it yields CSAIPPSFTDTQYF.

The chain has TRBV28 and TRBJ2-5; D is uncertain. This CDR3 contains 13 residues. V was shortened by 5 bases and J by 7 bases, with 14 bases between the two germline ends. In germline, CDR1 is MDHEN, CDR2 SYDVKM. CDR3 amino acids: CASSPPTVVTQYF. In DNA form, the CDR3 reads TGTGCCAGCAGTCCGCCCACGGTGGTGACCCAGTACTTC.

This clonotype was found many times. The gene calls are TRBV7-3 and TRBJ2-1; 10 bases agree with TRBD1. The CDR3 is made up of 15 amino acids. V shed 4 bases and J 4 bases; nucleotides not matched to a gene: 4. Germline V gene lookup returns CDR1 SGHTA and CDR2 FQGTGA. CDR3 sequence reads: CASSSPGQGYNEQFF. DNA of the CDR3: TGTGCCAGCAGCTCACCGGGACAGGGGTACAATGAGCAGTTCTTC.

This chain connects TRBV7-3 to TRBJ1-1; D is ambiguous. The germline V gene encodes CDR1 SGHTA and CDR2 FQGTGA. The CDR3 sequence is 13 residues long. V was cut by 3 bases and J by 1 base, with 6 bases left in between. The CDR3 coding sequence is TGTGCCAGCAGCTTCAAAGGGAACACTGAAGCTTTCTTT. It encodes CASSFKGNTEAFF. Complete variable domain (other parts from reference TRBV7-3 and TRBJ1-1): GAGVSQTPSNKVTEKGKYVELRCDPISGHTALYWYRQSLGQGPEFLIYFQGTGAADDSGLPNDRFFAVRPEGSVSTLKIQRTERGDSAVYLCASSFKGNTEAFFGQGTRLTVV.

In its sample, this clonotype was seen a few times. The chain recombines TRBV7-9 with TRBJ2-4, with 7 bases that match TRBD1. CDR3 length: 16 amino acids. V shed 2 bases and J 3 bases; nucleotides not matched to a gene: 7. Germline loops: CDR1 SEHNR, CDR2 FQNEAQ (reference sequence). In nucleotides, the CDR3 is TGTGCCAGCAGCTTATACGACAGGGCGGACAAAAACATTCAGTACTTC. Amino acid sequence: CASSLYDRADKNIQYF.

The chain joins TRBV6-2 or TRBV6-3 to TRBJ1-1; 10 nucleotides align to TRBD1. Germline CDR1 and CDR2: MNHEY and SVGEGT. The CDR3 has 15 residues. Germline trimming cut 2 bases from V and 3 bases from J; bases unmatched to any gene: 3. In DNA form, the CDR3 reads TGTGCCAGCAGTTACGGGACAGGGGTGGACACTGAAGCTTTCTTT. Translation gives CASSYGTGVDTEAFF.